The 29 T cell receptor beta chains below all came from one sample that was sequenced in a study of blood T cell repertoires in COVID-19. The repertoire was sequenced with immunoSEQ multiplex PCR; TCRdb's copy has only in-frame clones and lacks some. The sample has about 49,000 clones, roughly 79% seen once; the top ten hold 20% to 25%. Sequencing was performed on peripheral blood. The source is a woman aged 80 or over with COVID-19, enrolled during active disease.

The V gene is TRBV4-2, the J gene TRBJ2-5; 9 bases align to TRBD2. The V gene end was trimmed by 3 bases and the J gene end by 4 bases; junction bases not matched to a gene: 9. The germline V gene has CDR1 LGHNA and CDR2 YNFKEQ. The CDR3 has 16 amino acids. As DNA, the CDR3 is TGTGCCAGCAGCCATAGCCTAGCGGGACAGAGAGAGACCCAGTACTTC. Its translation is CASSHSLAGQRETQYF.

This clone was counted between two and nine times. The gene calls are TRBV5-1 and TRBJ1-1, with D perhaps TRBD1 (6 bases). Trimming cost V 4 bases and J 6 bases, with 16 bases left between them. This CDR3 is built from 14 residues. Germline loops: CDR1 SGHRS, CDR2 YFSETQ. DNA for the CDR3: TGCGCCAGCAGCGCGAAACAGGGAACTCCTGAAGCTTTCTTT. Protein sequence: CASSAKQGTPEAFF.

V is TRBV6-6 and J is TRBJ2-1; TRBD2 is a possible D gene (5 bases). With 8 bases removed from V and 2 bases from J, the gap between germline ends came to 10 bases. From germline, CDR1 is MNHNY and CDR2 SVGAGI (reference sequence). The CDR3 is 13 amino acids. CDR3 DNA sequence: TGTGCCAGCGCCTGGACTGCCTACAATGAGCAGTTCTTC. Translated: CASAWTAYNEQFF.

The chain joins TRBV5-5 to TRBJ2-7; maybe TRBD1 (5 bases). This CDR3 has 13 residues. V shed 0 bases and J shed 3 bases, with 7 bases lying between them. Germline loops: CDR1 SGHKS, CDR2 YYEKEE (reference sequence). The CDR3 loop reads CASSLVGRYEQYF. The CDR3 DNA reads as TGTGCCAGCAGCTTGGTGGGGCGCTACGAGCAGTACTTC.

The chain has TRBV6-4 and TRBJ2-6; the D is unclear. This CDR3 spans 15 amino acids. V lost 4 bases to trimming and J lost 2 bases, with 9 bases between them. CDR1 and CDR2 (germline): MRHNA, SNTAGT. The CDR3 bases are TGTGCCAGCAGTGGTGTCGCGGCTGGGGCCAACGTCCTGACTTTC. This encodes CASSGVAAGANVLTF.

This chain links TRBV27 with TRBJ2-5; D call uncertain. V dropped 0 bases and J dropped 3 bases, with 8 bases sitting between them. The CDR3 runs 14 residues. Germline assignment: CDR1 MNHEY and CDR2 SMNVEV (reference sequence). Here the CDR3 reads CASSLSGVKETQYF. The DNA for the CDR3 is TGTGCCAGCAGTTTATCGGGCGTAAAAGAGACCCAGTACTTC.

The DNA of the CDR3 is TGTGCCAGCAGCCCAGGCTGGGAGAGACCCTCCTACGAGCAGTACTTC. Translating gives CASSPGWERPSYEQYF. The chain recombines TRBV7-9 with TRBJ2-7, with a weak D call TRBD2 (5 bases). CDR3 length equals 16 residues. Trimming cost V 5 bases and J 0 bases, with 17 bases left between them. CDR1 SEHNR and CDR2 FQNEAQ come from the germline V gene (reference sequence).

V gene TRBV12-3 or TRBV12-4 combines with J gene TRBJ2-3, with a tentative D call TRBD2 (6 bases). The CDR3 is 13 amino acids. The V and J ends lost 8 bases and 2 bases respectively, with 11 bases between them. CDR3 in DNA: TGTGCCAGCCCAAGCGGGCACACAGATACGCAGTATTTT. Translating it yields CASPSGHTDTQYF.

In this sample, this clone turned up a few times. The chain has TRBV7-9 and TRBJ2-7; 13 bases agree with TRBD2. This CDR3 contains 15 residues. Per germline, CDR1 SEHNR and CDR2 FQNEAQ (reference sequence). V lost 5 bases and J lost 5; bases outside the gene matches: 6. This chain's CDR3 is CASSNGLAGEDEQYF. CDR3 sequence (DNA): TGTGCCAGCAGCAATGGACTAGCGGGAGAGGACGAGCAGTACTTC.

CDR3 coding DNA: TGTGCCAGCAGAGCCGGGACAGGGAGGACTAATGAAAAACTGTTTTTT. Translating gives CASRAGTGRTNEKLFF. The chain links TRBV2 to TRBJ1-4; 9 nucleotides line up with TRBD1. Germline trimming cut 6 bases from V and 2 bases from J; bases unmatched to any gene: 7. The CDR3 consists of 16 residues. CDR1 is SNHLY and CDR2 is FYNNEI in the germline V gene.

The chain is built from TRBV19 and TRBJ1-5; TRBD1 might be the D (6 bases). This CDR3 comprises 15 residues. The V gene lost 6 bases and the J gene lost 0 bases, with 12 bases spanning the gap. Looked up from germline, CDR1 is LNHDA and CDR2 is SQIVND (reference sequence). The CDR3 DNA is TGTGCCAGTAGAGGGACATCGCTTAGCAATCAGCCCCAGCATTTT. Encoded protein: CASRGTSLSNQPQHF.

The chain has TRBV19 and TRBJ1-5; D is unclear. Trimming took 1 base from V and 0 from J, leaving 7 bases between them. The V gene's germline CDR1 is LNHDA and CDR2 SQIVND (reference sequence). The CDR3 runs 15 residues. In DNA form, the CDR3 reads TGTGCCAGTAGTATAGTGGCGGTTAGCAATCAGCCCCAGCATTTT. The encoded protein is CASSIVAVSNQPQHF.

This clone was recorded a few times. The chain employs TRBV19 and TRBJ2-1; D might be TRBD1 (6 bases). Germline CDR1 and CDR2: LNHDA and SQIVND (reference sequence). This CDR3 has 15 amino acids. Trimming cost V 4 bases and J 1 base, with 11 bases left between them. CDR3 coding DNA: TGTGCCAGTAGTAGGACAGTGGGATCCTACAATGAGCAGTTCTTC. It encodes CASSRTVGSYNEQFF.

This sequence joins TRBV6-5 and TRBJ1-2, with 10 bases identical to TRBD1. CDR3 length: 15 residues. Germline V gives CDR1 MNHEY, CDR2 SVGAGI. Trimming cost V 2 bases and J 4 bases; bases outside gene matches: 4. CDR3 amino acids: CASSYGTGDTYGYTF. Written as DNA, the CDR3 is TGTGCCAGCAGTTACGGGACAGGGGACACCTATGGCTACACCTTC.

In this sample, this clone turned up many times. The rearrangement uses TRBV4-1 and TRBJ1-4; 8 bases agree with TRBD1. Trimming at V came to 1 base and at J to 3 bases, leaving 7 bases not matched to a gene. CDR1 is MGHRA and CDR2 is YSYEKL in the germline V gene. This CDR3 has 17 amino acids. CDR3 sequence: CASSQARQGRANEKLFF. The DNA of the CDR3 is TGCGCCAGCAGCCAAGCCCGACAGGGGAGGGCTAATGAAAAACTGTTTTTT.

The gene calls are TRBV7-8 and TRBJ1-5; the D gene is possibly TRBD1 (6 bases). This CDR3 comprises 13 residues. Germline V gene lookup returns CDR1 SGHVS and CDR2 FQNEAQ. The germline V and J ends were trimmed by 5 bases and 5 bases, with 10 bases remaining between them. The CDR3 nucleotides read TGTGCCAGCAGCAAGGGGGATGATCAGCCCCAGCATTTT. Translated: CASSKGDDQPQHF.

J is TRBJ2-1 and V is TRBV7-2; D might be TRBD2 (6 bases). V dropped 1 base and J dropped 0 bases, with 7 bases sitting between them. CDR1 and CDR2 (germline): SGHTA, FQGNSA. CDR3 length equals 15 residues. CDR3 in DNA: TGTGCCAGCAGCTTAGTAGCGGACTCCTACAATGAGCAGTTCTTC. Encoded protein: CASSLVADSYNEQFF. The whole variable domain, remainder taken from reference TRBV7-2 and TRBJ2-1, is GAGVSQSPSNKVTEKGKDVELRCDPISGHTALYWYRQSLGQGLEFLIYFQGNSAPDKSGLPSDRFSAERTGGSVSTLTIQRTQQEDSAVYLCASSLVADSYNEQFFGPGTRLTVL.

J is TRBJ1-1 and V is TRBV27; 8 bases line up with TRBD1. Germline CDR1 MNHEY, CDR2 SMNVEV (reference sequence). This CDR3 is built from 20 residues. The J segment lost 10 bases and the V segment lost 2 bases, leaving 27 bases of the junction unmatched. The CDR3 DNA sequence: TGTGCCAGCAGTTTAATCGGGACAGGACTTATATCCCAGGATGGGCGTTCAGCTTTCTTT. Its translation is CASSLIGTGLISQDGRSAFF.

The chain joins TRBV9 to TRBJ2-3; TRBD2 agrees at 8 bases. Germline V gene data show CDR1 as SGDLS and CDR2 as YYNGEE. The CDR3 is made up of 14 amino acids. J lost 6 bases, V lost 3 bases, and 6 bases had no gene match. The CDR3 nucleotides are TGTGCCAGCAGCGAGAGCGGGAGCTTCGATACGCAGTATTTT. It is translated as CASSESGSFDTQYF.

The rearrangement links TRBV9 to TRBJ2-7, with D perhaps TRBD1 (5 bases). Germline CDR1 SGDLS, CDR2 YYNGEE. The CDR3 consists of 13 residues. Between the trimmed V and J ends, which lost 4 bases and 0 bases, there was a span of 8 bases. CDR3 region: CASSRGGSYEQYF. The CDR3 bases are TGTGCCAGCAGCAGGGGTGGCTCCTACGAGCAGTACTTC.

This clone occurred once. This sequence joins TRBV19 and TRBJ2-2, with D unresolved. The germline CDR1 and CDR2 sequences are LNHDA and SQIVND (reference sequence). V was pared by 6 bases and J by 1 base, with 9 bases between. This CDR3 contains 14 residues. CDR3 DNA: TGTGCCAGTAGGGTAGACTGGAACACCGGGGAGCTGTTTTTT. Its protein is CASRVDWNTGELFF.

The chain couples TRBV6-2 or TRBV6-3 to TRBJ1-5, with D possibly matching TRBD1 (5 bases). The CDR3 loop spans 16 amino acids. The V gene lost 6 bases and the J gene lost 1 base, with 16 bases spanning the gap. Germline loops: CDR1 MNHEY, CDR2 SVGEGT. The CDR3 bases are TGTGCCAGCAGCCTATTGGGGGGAACGAGCAATCAGCCCCAGCATTTT. Protein product: CASSLLGGTSNQPQHF.

The sample holds many counts of this clone. The chain is built from TRBV18 and TRBJ2-5; TRBD2 matches at 10 bases. Germline V gene lookup returns CDR1 KGHSH and CDR2 LQKENI. J gave up 3 bases and V 3 bases, and 10 bases lay outside the gene matches. The CDR3 is 17 amino acids. CDR3 protein: CASSPGRTSGTKETQYF. CDR3 nucleotide sequence: TGTGCCAGCTCACCCGGACGGACTAGCGGAACAAAAGAGACCCAGTACTTC.

The chain recombines TRBV7-8 with TRBJ1-1; TRBD1 aligns across 7 bases. The length of the CDR3 is 15 residues. Germline CDR1 reads SGHVS; CDR2 reads FQNEAQ. With V trimmed by 5 bases and J by 1 base, 7 bases remained unmatched. CDR3 sequence: CASSTTGTANTEAFF. Here the CDR3 DNA reads TGTGCCAGCAGCACGACCGGGACAGCGAACACTGAAGCTTTCTTT. The full variable domain, completed using reference TRBV7-8 and TRBJ1-1, is GAGVSQSPRYKVAKRGQDVALRCDPISGHVSLFWYQQALGQGPEFLTYFQNEAQLDKSGLPSDRFFAERPEGSVSTLKIQRTQQEDSAVYLCASSTTGTANTEAFFGQGTRLTVV.

The V and J genes are TRBV19 and TRBJ2-1; 8 bases are a match to TRBD2. Germline lookup yields CDR1 LNHDA and CDR2 SQIVND (reference sequence). The CDR3 runs 14 residues. Trimming removed 3 bases from V and 6 bases from J; junction bases left unmatched: 4. CDR3 protein: CASSIAGTSNEQFF. CDR3 nucleotide sequence: TGTGCCAGTAGTATCGCCGGGACTAGCAATGAGCAGTTCTTC.

The chain links TRBV27 to TRBJ2-7, with 11 positions matching TRBD2. The CDR3 totals 16 residues. V lost 5 bases to trimming and J lost 0 bases; unmatched junction nucleotides: 6. Germline V gives CDR1 MNHEY, CDR2 SMNVEV (reference sequence). CDR3: CASSPSGRIGSYEQYF. As DNA, the CDR3 is TGTGCCAGCAGTCCTAGCGGGAGGATCGGCTCCTACGAGCAGTACTTC.

This clone has just one count. CDR3 residues: CASNRGQETQYF. CDR3 coding DNA: TGTGCCAGCAACAGGGGCCAAGAGACCCAGTACTTC. V is TRBV2 and J is TRBJ2-5, with 7 nucleotides matching TRBD1. CDR1 SNHLY and CDR2 FYNNEI come from the germline V gene. Unmatched junction bases numbered 0, after V lost 7 bases and J lost 1 base. The CDR3 length is 12 residues. Drawing the rest from reference TRBV2 and TRBJ2-5, the complete variable domain is EPEVTQTPSHQVTQMGQEVILRCVPISNHLYFYWYRQILGQKVEFLVSFYNNEISEKSEIFDDQFSVERPDGSNFTLKIRSTKLEDSAMYFCASNRGQETQYFGPGTRLLVL.

The chain recombines TRBV27 with TRBJ1-2; the D gene is possibly TRBD1 (6 bases). Germline-derived CDR1 and CDR2 are MNHEY and SMNVEV (reference sequence). V dropped 5 bases and J dropped 0 bases, with 10 bases sitting between them. CDR3 size: 14 residues. The CDR3 nucleotides are TGTGCCAGCAGTCGGACAGAAACTAACTATGGCTACACCTTC. It specifies CASSRTETNYGYTF.

A remark on this clone: Distinct nucleotide sequences in the sample also encode this CDR3. The chain uses TRBV19 and TRBJ2-7, with 7 bases that match TRBD2. Trimming at V came to 4 bases and at J to 2 bases, leaving 2 bases not matched to a gene. CDR1 and CDR2 (germline): LNHDA, SQIVND (reference sequence). CDR3 length: 13 amino acids. The CDR3 DNA sequence: TGTGCCAGTAGTACTAGCGGCGCCTACGAGCAGTACTTC. This translates into CASSTSGAYEQYF.